Listed below are T cell receptor beta chains from one sample, sequenced in a study of graft-versus-host responses after intestinal transplantation. The repertoire was sequenced with immunoSEQ multiplex PCR; TCRdb's copy has only in-frame clones and lacks some. Of 90,000 to 100,000 clones detected, about 84% appear once; the ten largest clones hold 1.4%. The sequencing here drew on PBMCs, taken 255 days after intestinal transplant. Every receptor here comes from a human patient who received an intestinal transplant, so some T cells may come from the graft donor. The CDR3 runs from the conserved cysteine through the conserved F or W. Each record gives: V gene, CDR3 protein.

V gene: TRBV4-3
CDR3 protein: CASSQDGGQPQHF

V gene: TRBV5-7
CDR3 protein: CASSFLEGYNEQFF

V gene: TRBV28
CDR3 protein: CASSFTPGAYGYTF

V gene: TRBV19
CDR3 protein: CASSTQGVPNYGYTF

V gene: TRBV6-1
CDR3 protein: CASSSLVGPPYEQYF

V gene: TRBV2
CDR3 protein: CASRPTGGGEQYF

V gene: TRBV28
CDR3 protein: CASSFPTSGGVSYNEQFF

V gene: TRBV11-2
CDR3 protein: CASQGARTDTQYF

V gene: TRBV19
CDR3 protein: CASISDRPPWEAFF

V gene: TRBV7-9
CDR3 protein: CASRASGRNTDTQYF

V gene: TRBV5-1
CDR3 protein: CASSLAPPNYGYTF

V gene: TRBV5-1
CDR3 protein: CASNKNYNEQFF

V gene: TRBV6-6
CDR3 protein: CASSYDYASYNEQFF

V gene: TRBV29-1
CDR3 protein: CSVAAGRNEQYF

V gene: TRBV2
CDR3 protein: CASNYGVTTSELYEQYF

V gene: TRBV11-2
CDR3 protein: CASSRTGGSTDTQYF

V gene: TRBV28
CDR3 protein: CASSSDRGGQPQHF

V gene: TRBV7-3
CDR3 protein: CASSSSGGALETQYF

V gene: TRBV10-2
CDR3 protein: CASWPGEAYEQYF

V gene: TRBV6-5
CDR3 protein: CATTGGEHYGYTF

V gene: TRBV27
CDR3 protein: CASSDYYAGTLNTGELFF

V gene: TRBV6-5
CDR3 protein: CASSYGPGDEQYF

V gene: TRBV28
CDR3 protein: CASSFNLASQETQYF

V gene: TRBV19
CDR3 protein: CASSMGASSYEQYF